The 28 T cell receptor beta chains listed next were all sequenced from one sample in a study of blood T cell repertoires in COVID-19. Measured with immunoSEQ multiplex PCR; TCRdb has only the in-frame clones, and not every one. The top ten hold about 4.2% of the sample, which has 300,000 or so clones, approximately 86% seen once. Source material: PBMCs or T cells enriched from blood (not recorded which). The receptors stem from a woman between 35 and 50 years old with acute COVID-19.

The chain carries TRBV9 and TRBJ2-5; 10 positions match TRBD1. Trimming cost V 3 bases and J 3 bases; bases outside gene matches: 5. The CDR3 runs 15 residues. Germline V CDR1 and CDR2: SGDLS, YYNGEE. DNA of the CDR3: TGTGCCAGCAGCGCCTCCGGGACAGGGGAAGAGACCCAGTACTTC. It yields the protein CASSASGTGEETQYF.

This sequence joins TRBV1 and TRBJ2-1; the listed D gene, TRBD2, was not tested against the DNA. TRBV1 is an annotated pseudogene. CDR3 length equals 15 residues. This chain's CDR3 is CTSGKAVSSYNEQFF. Written as DNA, the CDR3 is TGCACCAGCGGAAAAGCGGTTAGCTCCTACAATGAGCAGTTCTTC.

V and J are TRBV10-3 and TRBJ2-3; TRBD2 agrees at 8 bases. The CDR3 is 14 residues long. Germline trimming cut 5 bases from V and 0 bases from J; bases unmatched to any gene: 1. In germline, CDR1 is ENHRY, CDR2 SYGVKD. CDR3 coding DNA: TGTGCCATCAGTACTAGCGGAAGCACAGATACGCAGTATTTT. This codes for CAISTSGSTDTQYF.

The chain joins TRBV14 to TRBJ2-7; the D gene is possibly TRBD1 (6 bases). Germline-derived CDR1 and CDR2 are SGHDN and FVKESK. This CDR3 region has 14 residues. Trimming removed 1 base at V and 3 bases at J, with 10 bases between. CDR3 sequence (DNA): TGTGCCAGCAGCCAAGGGCCAGGGGACTACGAGCAGTACTTC. Amino acids: CASSQGPGDYEQYF. Complete variable domain (other parts from reference TRBV14 and TRBJ2-7): EAGVTQFPSHSVIEKGQTVTLRCDPISGHDNLYWYRRVMGKEIKFLLHFVKESKQDESGMPNNRFLAERTGGTYSTLKVQPAELEDSGVYFCASSQGPGDYEQYFGPGTRLTVT.

This clone was seen a single time. The chain is built from TRBV3-1 (or the pseudogene TRBV3-2) and TRBJ1-2; D remains ambiguous. The CDR3 sequence is 15 residues long. Germline loops: CDR1 LGHDT, CDR2 YNNKEL (reference sequence). Trimming pared 0 bases from V and 4 bases from J, leaving 12 bases between. The CDR3 DNA reads as TGTGCCAGCAGCCAAGAGCTGGTGGAGGGCTATGGCTACACCTTC. It specifies CASSQELVEGYGYTF.

This sequence joins TRBV3-1 (or the pseudogene TRBV3-2) and TRBJ1-3; 9 bases map to TRBD1. CDR1 LGHDT and CDR2 YNNKEL come from the germline V gene (reference sequence). The CDR3 has 16 residues. V shed 3 bases and J 0 bases; nucleotides not matched to a gene: 3. The CDR3 reads CASSQDRGFSGNTIYF. CDR3 DNA sequence: TGTGCCAGCAGCCAGGACAGGGGATTCTCTGGAAACACCATATATTTT.

The V call is TRBV7-2, the J call TRBJ1-5, with D tentatively TRBD1 (5 bases). V shed 0 bases and J shed 0 bases, with 21 bases lying between them. Germline CDR1 and CDR2: SGHTA and FQGNSA. The CDR3 runs 20 residues. The CDR3 protein is CASSLAAEGGRAYSNQPQHF. CDR3 DNA sequence: TGTGCCAGCAGCTTAGCCGCCGAAGGTGGCAGGGCCTATAGCAATCAGCCCCAGCATTTT.

The chain joins TRBV20-1 to TRBJ2-7, with unresolved D. The CDR3 contains 11 residues. V was shortened by 3 bases and J by 3 bases, with 6 bases between the two germline ends. The germline V gene encodes CDR1 DFQATT and CDR2 SNEGSKA (reference sequence). CDR3 protein: CSASPNYEQYF. The DNA of the CDR3 is TGCAGTGCTAGCCCCAACTACGAGCAGTACTTC.

V gene TRBV19 combines with J gene TRBJ1-1; 7 bases are shared with TRBD1. J was trimmed by 1 base and V by 6 bases; bases with no gene match: 14. The length of the CDR3 is 17 residues. Germline-derived CDR1 and CDR2 are LNHDA and SQIVND (reference sequence). The CDR3 loop reads CASSRDRARGGNTEAFF. In DNA form, the CDR3 reads TGTGCCAGTAGCCGTGACAGGGCACGGGGTGGGAACACTGAAGCTTTCTTT.

V gene TRBV7-3 combines with J gene TRBJ1-2; 7 positions match TRBD1. The CDR3 is 14 amino acids. CDR1 SGHTA and CDR2 FQGTGA come from the germline V gene. V trimming: 1 base; J trimming: 4 bases; junction bases outside the gene matches: 3. The DNA for the CDR3 is TGTGCCAGCAGCTTAAACTACAGGGGCTATGGCTACACCTTC. Protein product: CASSLNYRGYGYTF.

The rearrangement links TRBV27 to TRBJ1-5; 7 bases align to TRBD1. This CDR3 spans 16 amino acids. Germline loops: CDR1 MNHEY, CDR2 SMNVEV (reference sequence). Losses at the gene ends were 5 bases for V and 4 bases for J; bases not matched to a gene: 11. The CDR3 region is CASSHLPQGGNQPQHF. The DNA of the CDR3 is TGTGCCAGCAGTCACCTTCCCCAGGGGGGAAATCAGCCCCAGCATTTT.

J is TRBJ1-6 and V is TRBV5-4; TRBD1 aligns across 9 bases. Germline-derived CDR1 and CDR2 are SGHNT and YYREEE (reference sequence). V shed 0 bases and J 10 bases; nucleotides not matched to a gene: 5. The CDR3 runs to 15 residues. The CDR3 loop reads CASSLAGTGQSPLHF. The CDR3 bases are TGTGCCAGCAGCTTGGCCGGGACAGGGCAATCACCCCTCCACTTT.

The chain uses TRBV11-2 and TRBJ2-3; 7 positions agree with TRBD1. J gave up 5 bases and V 5 bases, and 10 bases lay outside the gene matches. CDR3 length equals 15 residues. Germline V gene sequence: CDR1 SGHAT, CDR2 FQNNGV. CDR3 loop: CASSSWTGAKDTQYF. The CDR3 DNA reads TGTGCCAGCAGCAGTTGGACAGGAGCTAAAGATACGCAGTATTTT.

This clone appeared once. The chain joins TRBV29-1 to TRBJ2-1; possible D gene TRBD1, 5 bases. This CDR3 has 13 amino acids. Per germline, CDR1 SQVTM and CDR2 ANQGSEA. V was clipped by 5 bases and J by 7 bases, with 15 bases between them. The CDR3 region has the DNA TGCAGCGTTCAGGGCCCCCTTAGTAATGAGCAGTTCTTC. This translates into CSVQGPLSNEQFF.

This chain uses TRBV18 with TRBJ1-6; 7 nucleotides agree with TRBD1. This CDR3 contains 17 residues. V dropped 1 base and J dropped 9; count of bases not matched to a gene: 12. Germline CDR1 and CDR2: KGHSH and LQKENI. CDR3 DNA sequence: TGTGCCAGCTCACCACGGACAGGCAGCCAAAAGCCTTCACCCCTCCACTTT. Translated, it gives CASSPRTGSQKPSPLHF.

The rearrangement uses TRBV7-3 and TRBJ2-5; TRBD1 agrees at 7 bases. With V trimmed by 5 bases and J by 1 base, 7 bases remained unmatched. This CDR3 contains 15 residues. Germline loops: CDR1 SGHTA, CDR2 FQGTGA. The CDR3 region has the DNA TGTGCCAGCAGCGTGACAGGGTTGGGCCAAGAGACCCAGTACTTC. This codes for CASSVTGLGQETQYF.

This clone was seen only a few times. The chain carries TRBV5-4 and TRBJ1-2; D is unresolved. The germline V gene has CDR1 SGHNT and CDR2 YYREEE (reference sequence). This CDR3 is 15 amino acids long. Deletions cut 6 bases from V and 0 bases from J, with 15 bases between. The CDR3 DNA sequence: TGTGCCAGCAACAAATTCGAGGAGACTAACTATGGCTACACCTTC. Translated: CASNKFEETNYGYTF.

The chain links TRBV16 to TRBJ1-2; 7 nucleotides align to TRBD1. V shed 2 bases and J 3 bases; nucleotides not matched to a gene: 0. Germline V gene lookup returns CDR1 KGHSY and CDR2 FQNENV. This CDR3 is built from 13 residues. In nucleotides, the CDR3 is TGTGCCAGCAGCCAAGACAGGGACTATGGCTACACCTTC. Translating it yields CASSQDRDYGYTF.

The chain uses TRBV28 and TRBJ1-5, with D tentatively TRBD1 (5 bases). CDR3 size: 15 residues. Trimming took 3 bases from V and 3 from J, leaving 12 bases between them. Germline V gene data show CDR1 as MDHEN and CDR2 as SYDVKM. The CDR3 reads CASSFGAANNQPQHF. CDR3 nucleotides: TGTGCCAGCAGTTTTGGGGCAGCTAACAATCAGCCCCAGCATTTT.

This chain joins TRBV11-1 and TRBJ1-2, with TRBD1 matching 8 bases. This CDR3 has 15 residues. Germline CDR1 is SGHAT and CDR2 is FQDESV (reference sequence). V was clipped by 5 bases and J by 6 bases; unmatched bases: 11. The CDR3 DNA sequence: TGTGCCAGCAGCACCCAACAGGGGGTACGGGATGGCTACACCTTC. Residues: CASSTQQGVRDGYTF.

A note on this clone: This sample includes further DNA sequences coding for the same CDR3. This rearrangement joins TRBV5-1 to TRBJ2-1; 10 positions agree with TRBD1. CDR1 is SGHRS and CDR2 is YFSETQ in the germline V gene. V lost 3 bases, J lost 2 bases, and 2 bases stayed unmatched. The CDR3 is made up of 15 amino acids. CDR3 sequence (DNA): TGCGCCAGCAGCTCCGGGACAGGGGCCTACAATGAGCAGTTCTTC. Its protein product is CASSSGTGAYNEQFF.

J is TRBJ1-5 and V is TRBV15; no clear D gene. The length of the CDR3 is 17 residues. V lost 0 bases to trimming and J lost 5 bases, with 17 bases between them. The germline V gene encodes CDR1 LNHNV and CDR2 YYDKDF (reference sequence). DNA of the CDR3: TGTGCCACCAGCAGAGATATCGGTCGTATAGCAGATCAGCCCCAGCATTTT. Translating it yields CATSRDIGRIADQPQHF.

This chain connects TRBV19 to TRBJ1-5; maybe TRBD1 (5 bases). Germline V gene lookup returns CDR1 LNHDA and CDR2 SQIVND (reference sequence). This CDR3 spans 15 amino acids. The ends were cut back, 5 bases at V and 0 bases at J, with 11 bases in the middle. This CDR3 reads CASSGMTVSNQPQHF. The CDR3 nucleotides read TGTGCCAGTAGTGGAATGACAGTTAGCAATCAGCCCCAGCATTTT.

The rearrangement joins TRBV5-1 to TRBJ2-7; 12 bases fit TRBD1. CDR1 is SGHRS and CDR2 is YFSETQ in the germline V gene. This CDR3 spans 14 amino acids. Trimming cost V 3 bases and J 7 bases; bases outside gene matches: 5. CDR3 nucleotides: TGCGCCAGCAGCTGGGGGACAGGGGGCAGGGAGCAGTACTTC. Residues: CASSWGTGGREQYF.

The chain is built from TRBV4-2 and TRBJ2-2; no reliable D call. The V gene lost 0 bases and the J gene lost 0 bases, with 8 bases spanning the gap. CDR1 and CDR2 from the germline V gene are LGHNA and YNFKEQ. The CDR3 is 16 amino acids. CDR3 nucleotides: TGTGCCAGCAGCCAAGACCTCTCCCCGAACACCGGGGAGCTGTTTTTT. This codes for CASSQDLSPNTGELFF.

The chain uses TRBV28 and TRBJ2-2, with 7 bases identical to TRBD1. V gave up 11 bases and J gave up 7 bases; unmatched junction bases: 7. The germline CDR1 and CDR2 sequences are MDHEN and SYDVKM. The CDR3 contains 12 residues. The chain's CDR3 is CAARGTVGELFF. The CDR3, as DNA: TGTGCCGCTCGTGGGACAGTCGGGGAGCTGTTTTTT.

This clone was recorded only once. V usage is TRBV5-1 and J usage is TRBJ2-2; 9 positions agree with TRBD2. The ends lost 2 bases at V and 3 bases at J; junction bases unmatched: 2. The CDR3 consists of 15 residues. The germline CDR1 and CDR2 sequences are SGHRS and YFSETQ. The CDR3 spells CASSFSGSDTGELFF. For the CDR3, the DNA is TGCGCCAGCAGCTTTAGCGGGAGCGACACCGGGGAGCTGTTTTTT.

The J gene is TRBJ2-1, the V gene TRBV24-1, with 7 bases identical to TRBD1. This CDR3 is 16 amino acids long. Germline assignment: CDR1 KGHDR and CDR2 SFDVKD. The V segment lost 8 bases and the J segment 4 bases; nucleotides outside the gene matches: 13. The CDR3 DNA follows: TGTGCCACCACCCTTGGGGACAGAGCCTTTTACAATGAGCAGTTCTTC. It specifies CATTLGDRAFYNEQFF.